Given below is one T cell receptor beta chain in context. The data derive from a study of regulatory T cells in long-lasting Graves disease. Investigators prepared the TCR beta libraries by applying iRepertoire HTBI primers and Arm-PCR of CDR3 regions. Each CDR3 protein is one row after TCRdb ran MiXCR on the multiplex PCR reads. Of fewer than 350,000 distinct CDR3 sequences in the sample, about 18% were seen once. Stated time point: newly diagnosed GD, antithyroid drugs for less than 3 months. The TCR library was made from RNA extracted from PBMCs. The clonotype comes from a female donor with Graves disease. Sequences were derived from peripheral blood mononuclear cells (PBMCs), sampled at new diagnosis, from a patient treated with antithyroid drugs.

The CDR3 region has the DNA TGCAGTGCTATTGAGCAGGTGAACACTGAAGCTTTCTTT. The encoded protein is CSAIEQVNTEAFF. The V and J genes are TRBV20-1 and TRBJ1-1, with D uncertain. CDR3 size: 13 residues. Germline values: CDR1 DFQATT, CDR2 SNEGSKA (reference sequence). Trimming left V 4 bases short and J 0 bases short, with 9 bases between.